This TCR beta chain was captured in a study of T cells in Graves' hyperthyroidism and ophthalmopathy. Study context: Peripheral blood was acquired at first diagnosis, ahead of any therapy whatsoever.

About this clonotype: Relative to the germline gene, one junction end is altered; a read error may explain this.

Germline values: CDR1 SGHTA, CDR2 FQGNSA. The CDR3 extends over 14 amino acids. The investigators amplified TCR beta CDR3 regions from RNA transcripts. TCR CDR3 underwent first-round RT-PCR with the HTBI primer set. TCRdb reprocessed the multiplex PCR reads with MiXCR, giving one entry per CDR3 protein. This sample yields 500,000 to 600,000 distinct CDR3 sequences, of which just under 20% are seen a single time; 47% belongs to the top ten. With duration under 3 months, ophthalmopathy was active: Clinical Activity Score at least 3, NOSPECS at least 4. Patients having uncontrolled infection, another autoimmune disease, pregnancy or lactation were not included.

What was sequenced was blood. The TCR was taken from a man between 40 and 49 years old with Graves' ophthalmopathy. The chain is built from TRBV7-2 and TRBJ2-1; tentatively, D is TRBD1 (5 bases). The CDR3 spells CASSSGITNNEQFF. Written as DNA, the CDR3 is TGCGCCAGCAGCTCAGGGATAACGAACAATGAGCAGTTCTTC.